This T cell receptor beta chain came from a study of blood T cell repertoires in COVID-19. Looking at the study overall: The study drew acute and convalescent COVID-19 samples from the United States, Italy and Spain. T cells, B-cell-depleted T cells, or PBMCs supplied cDNA or gDNA.

Source study methods: From reference gene primer amplification, estimates of nucleated cell counts were derived. Here immunoSEQ multiplex PCR was the method, and the copy in TCRdb shows in-frame clones only, minus some. V and J calls and clone size are given by that table; D and trimming were obtained from the DNA. Of about 69,000 clones in the sample, 86% were seen once. Seattle participants joined during active infection and were tracked over time. V was cut by 3 bases and J by 1 base, with 9 bases left in between. Germline values: CDR1 LNHDA, CDR2 SQIVND (reference sequence). CDR3 length: 14 amino acids.

The chain joins TRBV19 to TRBJ2-5; a possible D gene is TRBD2 (7 bases). The TCR originated in a man in his forties or fifties with COVID-19, enrolled during active disease. Material for sequencing was peripheral blood. The CDR3 DNA is TGTGCCAGTAGTATCGGGGGGCTCCAAGAGACCCAGTACTTC. Amino acids: CASSIGGLQETQYF.